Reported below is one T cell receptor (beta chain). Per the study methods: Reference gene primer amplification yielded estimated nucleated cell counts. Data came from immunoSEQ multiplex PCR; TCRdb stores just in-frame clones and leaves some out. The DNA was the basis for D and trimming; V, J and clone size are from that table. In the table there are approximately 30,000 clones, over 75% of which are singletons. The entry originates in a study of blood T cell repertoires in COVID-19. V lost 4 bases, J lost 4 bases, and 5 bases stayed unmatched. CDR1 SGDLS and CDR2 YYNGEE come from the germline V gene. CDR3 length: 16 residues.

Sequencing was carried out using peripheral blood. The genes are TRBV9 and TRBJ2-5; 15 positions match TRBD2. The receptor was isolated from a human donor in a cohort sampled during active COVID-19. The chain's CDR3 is CASSRGLAGGRETQYF. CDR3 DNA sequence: TGTGCCAGCAGCCGTGGACTAGCGGGGGGGCGAGAGACCCAGTACTTC.